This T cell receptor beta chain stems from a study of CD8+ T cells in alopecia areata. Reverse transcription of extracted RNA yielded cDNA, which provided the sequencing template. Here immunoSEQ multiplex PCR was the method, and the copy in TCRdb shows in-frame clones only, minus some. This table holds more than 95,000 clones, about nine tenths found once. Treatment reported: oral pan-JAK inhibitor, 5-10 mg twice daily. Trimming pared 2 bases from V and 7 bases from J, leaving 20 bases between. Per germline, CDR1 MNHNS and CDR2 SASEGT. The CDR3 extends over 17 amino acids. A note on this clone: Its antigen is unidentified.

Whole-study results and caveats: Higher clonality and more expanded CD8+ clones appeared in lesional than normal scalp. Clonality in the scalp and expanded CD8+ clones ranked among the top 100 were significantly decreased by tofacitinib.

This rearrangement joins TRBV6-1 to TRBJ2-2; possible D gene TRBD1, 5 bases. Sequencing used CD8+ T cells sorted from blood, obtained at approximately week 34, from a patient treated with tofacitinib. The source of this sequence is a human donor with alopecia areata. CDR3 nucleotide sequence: TGTGCCAGCAGTGAACTCGGAAGGGGTTTTAGTGACGGGGAGCTGTTTTTT. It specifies CASSELGRGFSDGELFF.